The 7 T cell receptor beta chains below were found in one sample sequenced in a study of T cells in Graves' hyperthyroidism and ophthalmopathy. RNA transcripts yielded amplified TCR beta CDR3 regions. HTBI primers were the set used in a first-round RT-PCR of the TCR CDR3. TCRdb reanalysed the multiplex PCR reads using MiXCR and keeps one entry per CDR3 protein. The sample contains about 840,000 distinct CDR3 sequences, 38% of which appear only once. The sequenced sample consisted of blood. The receptor set was obtained from a man between 18 and 29 years old with Graves' hyperthyroidism.

This clonotype was counted many times. The chain employs TRBV29-1 and TRBJ1-1, with TRBD1 matching 8 bases. Germline CDR1 SQVTM, CDR2 ANQGSEA. J gave up 3 bases and V 6 bases, and 9 bases lay outside the gene matches. This CDR3 contains 14 residues. The CDR3 region is CSVALDRGHTEAFF. Written as DNA, the CDR3 is TGCAGCGTCGCTCTCGACAGGGGTCACACTGAAGCTTTCTTT.

About this clonotype: A much larger clone is a single base away; this may be a read error. This chain connects TRBV9 to TRBJ1-1; 7 bases are a match to TRBD1. CDR3 length equals 14 residues. J was trimmed by 8 bases and V by 3 bases; bases with no gene match: 10. Germline V CDR1 and CDR2: SGDLS, YYNGEE. CDR3 DNA sequence: TGTGCCAGCAGCGCGGTAGACAGGGCCTCGGAAGCTTTCTTT. This codes for CASSAVDRASEAFF.

This clonotype was seen at least ten times. The chain carries TRBV10-3 and TRBJ1-5; D ambiguous. From germline, CDR1 is ENHRY and CDR2 SYGVKD. The CDR3 sequence is 13 residues long. V lost 2 bases to trimming and J lost 3 bases, with 5 bases between them. CDR3 bases: TGTGCCATCAGTGAGAACAACAATCAGCCCCAGCATTTT. Translated, it gives CAISENNNQPQHF.

This clonotype was seen a few times. The rearrangement links TRBV6-5 to TRBJ2-5, with 10 bases matching TRBD2. Germline CDR1 is MNHEY and CDR2 is SVGAGI. Trimming removed 8 bases from V and 5 bases from J; junction bases left unmatched: 5. The CDR3 totals 13 residues. CDR3 amino acids: CASRSGGAETQYF. The DNA of the CDR3 is TGTGCCAGCCGAAGCGGGGGGGCGGAGACCCAGTACTTC.

Concerning this clonotype: The junction shows a germline mismatch at one end, possibly a read error. This rearrangement joins TRBV19 to TRBJ2-7, with 7 bases identical to TRBD1. Germline V gives CDR1 LNHDA, CDR2 SQIVND (reference sequence). The CDR3 contains 13 residues. The CDR3 protein is CASRFRGTGELYF. In DNA, the CDR3 is TGTGCCAGCAGATTCAGGGGGACCGGGGAGCTGTACTTC.

V and J are TRBV12-3 or TRBV12-4 and TRBJ1-5; 7 bases match TRBD1. This CDR3 is built from 16 residues. V was pared by 5 bases and J by 0 bases, with 7 bases of the junction left unmatched. Here the CDR3 reads CASSPMTGYSNQPQHF. CDR3 in DNA: TGTGCCAGCAGTCCCATGACAGGGTATAGCAATCAGCCCCAGCATTTT.

This clonotype was counted ten times or more. The V and J genes are TRBV9 and TRBJ1-5, with no clear D. Germline assignment: CDR1 SGDLS and CDR2 YYNGEE. Trimming stripped 7 bases from V and 7 bases from J, with 12 bases between. The CDR3 contains 12 residues. The CDR3 spells CASAPYIQPQHF. The CDR3 DNA reads TGTGCCAGCGCCCCCTACATCCAGCCCCAGCATTTT.